The clone carrying this T cell receptor (beta chain) was seen only a few times. Construction of the TCRbeta library involved unique molecular identifiers. TCRdb re-analysed the PCR reads in MiXCR, keeping a single row per CDR3 protein. The table lists 600,000 to 700,000 distinct CDR3 sequences, around a sixth of them singletons. CDR3 size: 11 residues. The germline V and J ends were trimmed by 5 bases and 7 bases, with 9 bases remaining between them. Looked up from germline, CDR1 is SGHVS and CDR2 is FQNEAQ. This sample is drawn from a study of T-cell reconstitution after alpha-beta-depleted transplantation in children.

This TCR was recovered from a human donor who donated a stem cell graft to a child with acute myeloid leukemia. The chain carries TRBV7-8 and TRBJ2-7; unclear D gene. Sample: PBMCs from the stem cell graft donor, taken from the stem cell graft. CDR3 DNA: TGTGCCAGCAGCCCCTCCTGGGAGCAGTACTTC. This gives the protein CASSPSWEQYF.